This T cell receptor (beta chain) was sequenced for a study of shared clonotypes between healthy human individuals (dated by TCRdb to 2018 to 2021). A note on the overall study: The cohort comprised two women and a few men aged 18 to 49 years. For each donor, CD4 naive and CD4 memory were each run on three plates, CD8 naive on two plates, and CD8 memory on one plate. To estimate repertoire size and how much clonotypes are shared between individuals, the study performed deep sequencing of blood TCR repertoires from roughly five healthy adults. Different laboratories and diverse techniques were used to prepare libraries and sequence TCR repertoires, to increase sequencing depth and limit assay-specific biases. Leukapheresis yielded between about 0.94 and 8.9 billion PBMCs per donor.

Trimming takes 2 bases off V and 5 bases off J; junction bases not matched to a gene: 7. From cysteine to phenylalanine, the CDR3 is 15 amino acids long. Here the CDR3 DNA is all that survives: 45 bases in frame from base 1. The germline V gene yields MNHEY for CDR1 and SVGAGI for CDR2. Points the paper makes about the study in general: Pairwise subsampling indicated that sequencing depth was expected to affect the degree of clonotype sharing among donors. Sampling was restricted to blood, and TCR repertoires in tissues likely differ from the TCR repertoires found in blood. About 5% of naive CD4, roughly 3.5% of naive CD8, around 2.3% of memory CD4, and 0.4% of memory CD8 clonotypes were shared across four donors. Because the study included a small number of donors, the genetic and exposure-history diversity represented was limited. Rarefaction of sorted-subset datasets indicated incomplete sequencing despite the large sequencing depth. Compared with non-shared clonotypes, the clonotypes found in all four sorted-subset donors had higher generation probabilities. Estimated clonotype richness was generally larger for naive than for memory subsets.

Using the deep immunoSEQ assay, TCR CDR3 regions were amplified from genomic DNA by multiplex PCR. Extracted genomic DNA from each cell subset was spread evenly across all wells of several immunoSEQ 96-well plates, with each plate serving as a replicate. For sorted subsets, each replicate PCR was loaded with 150 to 250 ng genomic DNA, equivalent to approximately 33,000 T cell genomes. Purified libraries were quantified with a Qubit 3.0 fluorometer, sized on a Bioanalyzer 2100, and re-quantified with the KAPA Library Quantification kit. Each immunoSEQ 96-well plate was sequenced on its own single-read 150-cycle Illumina NextSeq 550 flow cell. The authors processed their data as follows. Because the immunoSEQ output held only junctional sequences and lacked quality scores, the filtering could not match the filtering applied to full-length reads. To assign V/J genes and CDR3, sequences were annotated against IMGT germline references using PyIR, a Python wrapper for IgBLAST v1.9. Any read was removed if the V/J assignment was weak (E-value above 1e-6), the CDR3 was missing, or the read contained stop codons, out-of-frame junctions, or ambiguous translated residues. V3J clonotypes were defined as sequences sharing an identical inferred V gene, J gene, and CDR3 amino acid sequence. Percentage overlap between repertoires was computed as shared unique clonotypes divided by the size of the smaller repertoire. Richness of each repertoire was evaluated using RTK rarefaction, the Chao1 estimator, and Recon v2.1 estimates of unobserved clonotypes. For all TCRbeta clonotypes obtained by the gDNA method from a few donors, generation probabilities were computed with OLGA. Sourced from immuneACCESS, this table was stored by TCRdb with only in-frame sequences that have V and J called. A share of the clones is absent; for the studies checked, an unresolved V gene accounts for under half, and the remainder has no known explanation. The D gene and trimming were derived from the DNA, and the V and J assignments and clone size from that table. The sample records about 2.4 million clones, under 95% of which are singletons. The top ten constitute 0.36% of the sample.

With respect to this clone: It lacks a known antigen. Per-nucleotide qualities are absent, and no much larger clonotype sits a single base away.

Donors were healthy HIV-negative adults with no recently reported acute infections or vaccinations. Every donor was a Caucasian adult living in Nashville, Tennessee, USA. CD4+ T cells were enriched by magnetic negative selection; naive cells were then positively selected on CD45RA, and the negative fraction formed the memory subset. Blood was obtained by leukapheresis, after which PBMCs were separated by Ficoll-Histopaque density gradient centrifugation and cryopreserved in liquid nitrogen vapor phase. Analytical flow cytometry was used to check the purity and quantity of each magnetically sorted T cell population. From each sorted fraction, genomic DNA was isolated and quantified by UV absorbance on a Nanodrop 2000c.

This chain joins TRBV6-5 to TRBJ2-7, and 9 bases in between align with TRBD1. This TCR was sampled from a man between 18 and 29 years old in good health. Some clones in this sample may be carry-over from other donors' samples. The sample was naive CD4+ T cells from PBMCs. The label giving this sample's cell subset or site can be read as: CD45RA+ positively selected. The bases are TGTGCCAGCAGTTACCCCGGGACAGGGACCGACGAGCAGTACTTC. It encodes CASSYPGTGTDEQYF.